This record covers a single T cell receptor beta chain. Its target is not known. PRAID featured immunodeficiency plus autoinflammation. This specimen comes from a study of stem cell transplantation in POMP-related autoinflammatory disease. Turning to the study itself: Hypothesis: faulty thymoproteasomes impair CD8+ T-cell selection, skewing TRB repertoires. Study-level results: PRAID patients trended toward lower TRB diversity and higher clonality in all analyzed T-cell subsets. Patients with PRAID showed a restricted number of unique TRB V-J gene pairings.

The repertoire was sequenced with immunoSEQ multiplex PCR; TCRdb's copy has only in-frame clones and lacks some. The sample consists of approximately 30,000 clones, 80% to 90% of them appearing once. CDR3 size: 15 residues. Germline-derived CDR1 and CDR2 are MNHEY and SVGAGI. Deletions cut 4 bases from V and 3 bases from J, with 16 bases between. The gene calls are TRBV6-5 and TRBJ2-7; either TRBD1 or TRBD2 may fit D (5 bases each). The sample was CD4+ T cells from PBMCs, taken before stem cell transplantation. The source is a human donor with POMP-related autoinflammation and immune dysregulation (PRAID). The CDR3 reads CASSSFPGRLYEQYF. Here the CDR3 DNA reads TGTGCCAGCAGTTCCTTTCCGGGACGCCTCTACGAGCAGTACTTC.